The TCR beta chain under discussion was sequenced for a study of T-cell memory formation after mild COVID-19. Study-wide results and caveats: Second-wave clones that peaked on day 37 lacked confirmed SARS-CoV-2 specificity. Pre-infection memory already had some responding clones, implying cross-reactive memory joined.

The CDR3 sequence is 15 residues long. Unmatched junction bases numbered 8, after V lost 2 bases and J lost 4 bases. In germline, CDR1 is SGHNT, CDR2 YYREEE (reference sequence). Comment on this clonotype: Its target is unknown.

TCRdb fed the 5' RACE reads into MiXCR, producing one record per CDR3 protein. The sample contains around 250,000 distinct CDR3 sequences, 15% of which appear only once. This chain uses TRBV5-4 with TRBJ1-1; 7 bases line up with TRBD1. The sequenced sample consisted of PBMCs or a T cell subset sorted from them (not recorded which). The sequence was collected from an adult woman who had mild COVID-19 (a few samples of this study predate the infection). Cell type and time point are not known. CDR3 bases: TGTGCCAGCAGCTTAGGGGACAGAAGGGCCACTGAAGCTTTCTTT. Its translation is CASSLGDRRATEAFF.